Following are 15 T cell receptor beta chains from one sample sequenced in a study of shared clonotypes between healthy human individuals. Clones were sequenced by immunoSEQ multiplex PCR, and TCRdb holds only the in-frame ones, with some missing. The sample has around 1.5 million clones, 95% to 99% seen once. The source material was naive CD4+ T cells sorted from blood. Subset meaning: CD45RA+ positively selected. The receptors originated from a man in his thirties or forties in good health.

V is TRBV9 and J is TRBJ2-1; D is perhaps TRBD2 (7 bases). Trimming took off 0 bases at V and 6 bases at J, with 25 bases between the two ends. CDR3 length: 19 amino acids. Germline CDR1 is SGDLS and CDR2 is YYNGEE. The CDR3 loop is CASSVGSAGEGGRFNEQFF. The CDR3 DNA sequence: TGTGCCAGCAGCGTAGGGTCGGCGGGAGAAGGGGGACGGTTCAATGAGCAGTTCTTC.

Worth noting for this clone: Compared with germline, one end of the junction differs, possibly owing to a read error. The chain combines TRBV6-6 with TRBJ1-5; weak D call: TRBD1 (6 bases). Germline-derived CDR1 and CDR2 are MNHNY and SVGAGI (reference sequence). CDR3 size: 15 residues. The CDR3 loop is CASSDSGWGAQPQHF. Written as DNA, the CDR3 is TGTGCCAGCAGTGACTCGGGTTGGGGGGCTCAGCCCCAGCATTTT.

The CDR3, as DNA: TGTGCCAGCAGCCCCCAACACCGATCTAGCACAGATACGCAGTATTTT. This sequence encodes CASSPQHRSSTDTQYF. The chain is built from TRBV7-2 and TRBJ2-3; no reliable D call. The CDR3 spans 16 residues. Germline values: CDR1 SGHTA, CDR2 FQGNSA. Between the trimmed V and J ends, which lost 5 bases and 0 bases, there was a span of 15 bases.

The chain uses TRBV25-1 and TRBJ1-3; D gene uncertain. This CDR3 is 14 amino acids long. V lost 3 bases, J lost 4 bases, and 10 bases lay in between. Looked up from germline, CDR1 is MGHDK and CDR2 is SYGVNS. CDR3 DNA sequence: TGTGCCAGCAGTGATTTGGGTTTCGGAAACACCATATATTTT. Translating gives CASSDLGFGNTIYF.

The chain has TRBV6-6 and TRBJ2-7; no firm D call. The V and J ends lost 0 bases and 9 bases respectively, with 9 bases between them. This CDR3 is built from 12 residues. In germline, CDR1 is MNHNY, CDR2 SVGAGI (reference sequence). The CDR3 nucleotides are TGTGCCAGCAGTTACTCGGGGTCTGGGCAGTACTTC. Translated, it gives CASSYSGSGQYF.

This chain connects TRBV5-1 to TRBJ2-3; 7 nucleotides agree with TRBD2. With V trimmed by 0 bases and J by 3 bases, 10 bases remained unmatched. This CDR3 has 17 residues. Germline V gives CDR1 SGHRS, CDR2 YFSETQ. CDR3 DNA sequence: TGCGCCAGCAGCTTGGATGGGGCGGGAGTGGTGACAGATACGCAGTATTTT. It codes for CASSLDGAGVVTDTQYF.

The chain uses TRBV27 and TRBJ2-2; D gene ambiguous. From germline, CDR1 is MNHEY and CDR2 SMNVEV (reference sequence). The CDR3 is 14 residues long. Trimming stripped 3 bases from V and 7 bases from J, with 12 bases between. CDR3: CASSFPGLGGELFF. DNA for the CDR3: TGTGCCAGCAGTTTCCCCGGGCTGGGCGGGGAGCTGTTTTTT.

This clone was seen just once. V and J are TRBV19 and TRBJ2-3; 10 bases are a match to TRBD2. The CDR3 spans 14 residues. Germline CDR1 is LNHDA and CDR2 is SQIVND (reference sequence). Trimming cost V 6 bases and J 5 bases; bases outside gene matches: 5. The CDR3 DNA is TGTGCCAGTAGGCTAGCGGGAGTCAAAGATACGCAGTATTTT. Protein product: CASRLAGVKDTQYF.

The chain combines TRBV5-1 with TRBJ2-1; 10 bases are a match to TRBD2. The junction had 7 bases not matched to a gene; V was cut back by 6 bases and J by 4 bases. Germline loops: CDR1 SGHRS, CDR2 YFSETQ. The CDR3 loop spans 15 amino acids. The CDR3 region is CASKETSGLYNEQFF. In DNA form, the CDR3 reads TGCGCCAGCAAGGAGACTAGCGGGTTATACAATGAGCAGTTCTTC.

The CDR3, as DNA: TGTGCCAGCAGCACGAGACTAGCGGGAGCGGCAGATACGCAGTATTTT. The encoded protein is CASSTRLAGAADTQYF. The J gene is TRBJ2-3, the V gene TRBV11-3, with 12 bases aligning to TRBD2. Per the germline V gene, CDR1 is SGHNT and CDR2 is YENEEA. Germline trimming cut 5 bases from V and 4 bases from J; bases unmatched to any gene: 7. The CDR3 extends over 16 amino acids. Drawing the rest from reference TRBV11-3 and TRBJ2-3, the complete variable domain is EAGVVQSPRYKIIEKKQPVAFWCNPISGHNTLYWYLQNLGQGPELLIRYENEEAVDDSQLPKDRFSAERLKGVDSTLKIQPAELGDSAVYLCASSTRLAGAADTQYFGPGTRLTVL.

This rearrangement joins TRBV6-1 to TRBJ1-2, with no clear D. Germline loops: CDR1 MNHNS, CDR2 SASEGT. V lost 2 bases to trimming and J lost 1 base, with 5 bases between them. This CDR3 has 13 residues. CDR3 nucleotide sequence: TGTGCCAGCAGTGAACGCGGTAACTATGGCTACACCTTC. Translation gives CASSERGNYGYTF.

The chain has TRBV14 and TRBJ2-1, with D possibly TRBD2 on 5 matching bases. Germline CDR1 reads SGHDN; CDR2 reads FVKESK. CDR3 size: 15 residues. Deletions cut 3 bases from V and 6 bases from J, with 15 bases between. CDR3 loop: CASSHGVGRFNEQFF. CDR3 bases: TGTGCCAGCAGCCACGGGGTAGGGCGGTTCAATGAGCAGTTCTTC.

The V gene is TRBV18, the J gene TRBJ1-4; D unclear. Germline V gives CDR1 KGHSH, CDR2 LQKENI. The CDR3 contains 16 residues. The V end was cut by 1 base, the J end by 0 bases, with 9 bases between. The CDR3 DNA reads as TGTGCCAGCTCACCACTACCAGGAGCAACTAATGAAAAACTGTTTTTT. This gives the protein CASSPLPGATNEKLFF. The complete variable domain, with remaining parts taken from reference TRBV18 and TRBJ1-4, reads NAGVMQNPRHLVRRRGQEARLRCSPMKGHSHVYWYRQLPEEGLKFMVYLQKENIIDESGMPKERFSAEFPKEGPSILRIQQVVRGDSAAYFCASSPLPGATNEKLFFGSGTQLSVL.

This clone was counted a few times. The chain links TRBV4-2 to TRBJ2-7, with D perhaps matching TRBD2 (5 bases). The CDR3 contains 12 residues. V lost 1 base and J 7 bases, leaving 8 bases between the germline ends. The germline V gene encodes CDR1 LGHNA and CDR2 YNFKEQ. CDR3 protein: CASSQVSGEQYF. CDR3 DNA sequence: TGTGCCAGCAGCCAAGTGTCGGGGGAGCAGTACTTC.

The rearrangement joins TRBV7-2 to TRBJ2-7; 8 nucleotides line up with TRBD2. Trimming cost V 5 bases and J 2 bases; bases outside gene matches: 5. The germline CDR1 and CDR2 sequences are SGHTA and FQGNSA. The CDR3 covers 14 residues. The CDR3 reads CASSSSLAAYEQYF. The CDR3 region has the DNA TGTGCCAGCAGCAGTTCACTAGCGGCCTACGAGCAGTACTTC.